This TCR beta chain was observed in a study of blood T cell repertoires in COVID-19. Study details: The United States, Italy and Spain provided the acute and convalescent COVID-19 samples. The cDNA or gDNA used as material had been derived from T cells, B-cell-depleted T cells, or PBMCs.

This clone was seen just once. In the original workflow: Counts of nucleated cells, estimated from reference gene primer amplification, were obtained. Using immunoSEQ multiplex PCR, the repertoire was profiled, and TCRdb retains in-frame clones only, with some absent. D and trimming come from the DNA, and the V and J calls and clone size come from that table. The sample includes under 200,000 clones, 86% of them seen just once. Germline V gene sequence: CDR1 LNHDA, CDR2 SQIVND (reference sequence). The CDR3 spans 18 residues. The V gene end was trimmed by 5 bases and the J gene end by 0 bases; junction bases not matched to a gene: 12.

This rearrangement joins TRBV19 to TRBJ1-5; 8 nucleotides line up with TRBD1. Material for sequencing was peripheral blood. The sequence was obtained from a woman aged 80 or over in a cohort sampled during active or convalescent COVID-19. For the CDR3, the DNA is TGTGCCAGTAGTGATGCGGGACAGGCCTCGTATAGCAATCAGCCCCAGCATTTT. Amino acids: CASSDAGQASYSNQPQHF.